This record covers a single TCR beta chain. One end of the junction varies from germline; a read error may be responsible. Data came from immunoSEQ multiplex PCR; TCRdb stores just in-frame clones and leaves some out. The sample comprises about 2.4 million clones, roughly 92% of which are singletons, and 0.13% to 0.15% rests with the top ten. This specimen comes from a study of shared clonotypes between healthy human individuals. From germline, CDR1 is SGHRS and CDR2 YFSETQ. CDR3 length: 15 residues. This TCR was sampled from a young man in good health. The chain has TRBV5-1 and TRBJ2-7; 8 bases are shared with TRBD2. The source material was naive CD4+ T cells sorted from blood. Noted subset: CD45RA+ positively selected. In nucleotides, the CDR3 is TGCGCCAGCAGCTTGGAGGGGCTAGCGGGCTACGAGCAGCACTTC. It yields the protein CASSLEGLAGYEQHF.